This TCR beta chain originates from a study of blood T cell repertoires in COVID-19. About the research overall: Samples representing acute and convalescent COVID-19 were sourced from the United States, Italy and Spain.

Using immunoSEQ multiplex PCR, the repertoire was profiled, and TCRdb retains in-frame clones only, with some absent. The data hold 370,000 or so clones, with over 65% observed a single time. Trimming pared 9 bases from V and 8 bases from J, leaving 18 bases between. Per germline, CDR1 MNHEY and CDR2 SVGAGI. There are 13 residues in the CDR3. The receptor's source is a human donor with acute or convalescent COVID-19. The donor label of this sample is uncertain. The chain combines TRBV6-5 with TRBJ2-3, with D possibly being TRBD1 (7 bases). Sequencing used peripheral blood. In DNA form, the CDR3 reads TGTGCCAGTTCCGGGACAGCGCGGGGTACGCAGTATTTT. Protein: CASSGTARGTQYF.